This record concerns one T cell receptor beta chain sequence. The time point denotes: newly diagnosed GD, antithyroid drugs for less than 3 months. After RNA was extracted from PBMCs, the TCR library was made from it. The data were taken from a study of regulatory T cells in long-lasting Graves disease. Arm-PCR of CDR3 regions and iRepertoire HTBI primers were the basis on which TCR beta libraries were built. TCRdb re-called the multiplex PCR reads through MiXCR, storing one row per CDR3 protein. The table shows around 400,000 distinct CDR3 sequences, with approximately 15% occurring only once. V lost 6 bases to trimming and J lost 3 bases; unmatched junction nucleotides: 6. Germline V lookup: CDR1 MNHNS, CDR2 SASEGT. The CDR3 consists of 15 residues. The same data also went into a second study, on T cells in Graves' hyperthyroidism and ophthalmopathy.

The sample was peripheral blood mononuclear cells (PBMCs), taken at new diagnosis, from a patient treated with antithyroid drugs. The chain carries TRBV6-1 and TRBJ1-3; the match to TRBD1 covers 9 bases. This sequence originates from a woman aged 40 to 50 with Graves disease. CDR3 sequence reads: CASRRQGEVGNTIYF. The CDR3 bases are TGTGCCAGCAGGAGACAGGGGGAGGTTGGAAACACCATATATTTT.